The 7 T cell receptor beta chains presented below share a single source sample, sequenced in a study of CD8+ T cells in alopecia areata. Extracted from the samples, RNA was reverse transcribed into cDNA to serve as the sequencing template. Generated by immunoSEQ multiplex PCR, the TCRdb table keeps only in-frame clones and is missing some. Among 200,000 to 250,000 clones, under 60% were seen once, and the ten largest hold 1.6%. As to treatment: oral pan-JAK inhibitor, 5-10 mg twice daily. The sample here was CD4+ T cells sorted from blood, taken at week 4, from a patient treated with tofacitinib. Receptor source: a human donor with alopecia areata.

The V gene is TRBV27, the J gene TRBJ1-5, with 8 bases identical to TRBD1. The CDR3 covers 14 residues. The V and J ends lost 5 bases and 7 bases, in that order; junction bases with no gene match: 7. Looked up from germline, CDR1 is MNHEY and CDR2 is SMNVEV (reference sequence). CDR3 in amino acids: CASSTDRGRQPQHF. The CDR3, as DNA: TGTGCCAGCAGTACCGACAGGGGTCGGCAGCCCCAGCATTTT.

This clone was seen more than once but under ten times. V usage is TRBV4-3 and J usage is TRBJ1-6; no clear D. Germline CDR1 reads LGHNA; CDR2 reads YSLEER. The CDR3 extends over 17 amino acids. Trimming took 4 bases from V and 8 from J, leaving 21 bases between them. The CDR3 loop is CASSLSGGQASDSPLHF. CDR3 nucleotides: TGCGCCAGCAGCCTTTCAGGAGGGCAAGCCAGCGATTCACCCCTCCACTTT.

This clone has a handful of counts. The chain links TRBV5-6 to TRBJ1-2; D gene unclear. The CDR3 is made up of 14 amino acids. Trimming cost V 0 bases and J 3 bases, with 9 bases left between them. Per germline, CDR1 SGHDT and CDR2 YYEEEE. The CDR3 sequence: CASSLVVGDYGYTF. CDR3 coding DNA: TGTGCCAGCAGCTTGGTGGTGGGAGACTATGGCTACACCTTC.

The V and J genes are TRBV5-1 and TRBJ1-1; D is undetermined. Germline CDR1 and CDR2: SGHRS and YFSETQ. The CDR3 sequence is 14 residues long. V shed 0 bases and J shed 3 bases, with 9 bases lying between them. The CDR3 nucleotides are TGCGCCAGCAGCTTGGGCCGGAGGGACACTGAAGCTTTCTTT. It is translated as CASSLGRRDTEAFF.

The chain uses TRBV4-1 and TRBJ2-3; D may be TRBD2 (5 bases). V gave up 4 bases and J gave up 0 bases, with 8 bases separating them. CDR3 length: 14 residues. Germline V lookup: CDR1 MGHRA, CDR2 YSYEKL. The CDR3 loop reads CASSPRTSTDTQYF. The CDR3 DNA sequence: TGCGCCAGCAGCCCACGGACTAGCACAGATACGCAGTATTTT.

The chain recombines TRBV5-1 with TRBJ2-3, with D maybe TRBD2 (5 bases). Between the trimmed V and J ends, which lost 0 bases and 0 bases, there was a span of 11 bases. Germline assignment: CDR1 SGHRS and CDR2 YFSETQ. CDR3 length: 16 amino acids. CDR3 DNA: TGCGCCAGCAGCTTGGCATTAGCGATGAGCACAGATACGCAGTATTTT. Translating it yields CASSLALAMSTDTQYF.

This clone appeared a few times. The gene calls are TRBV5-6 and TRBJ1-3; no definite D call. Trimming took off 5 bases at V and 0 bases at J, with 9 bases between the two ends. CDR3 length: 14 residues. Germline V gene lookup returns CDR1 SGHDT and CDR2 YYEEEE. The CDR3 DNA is TGTGCCAGCAGAAAGTACGACTCTGGAAACACCATATATTTT. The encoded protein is CASRKYDSGNTIYF. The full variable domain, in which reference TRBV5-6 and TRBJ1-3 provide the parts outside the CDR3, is DAGVTQSPTHLIKTRGQQVTLRCSPKSGHDTVSWYQQALGQGPQFIFQYYEEEERQRGNFPDRFSGHQFPNYSSELNVNALLLGDSALYLCASRKYDSGNTIYFGEGSWLTVV.